These 15 T cell receptor beta chains originate from one sample sequenced in a study of blood T cell repertoires in COVID-19. Data came from immunoSEQ multiplex PCR; TCRdb stores just in-frame clones and leaves some out. The sample has more than 120,000 clones; over 75% are singletons. Sequenced: PBMCs or T cells enriched from blood (not recorded which). Receptors were obtained from a man aged 50 or older in a cohort exposed to, infected with or recovered from COVID-19 (not recorded which).

The V and J genes are TRBV28 and TRBJ2-7; 9 bases agree with TRBD2. This CDR3 region has 16 residues. CDR1 MDHEN and CDR2 SYDVKM come from the germline V gene. V lost 3 bases and J lost 6; bases outside the gene matches: 12. The CDR3 is CASSFPVAGASLEQYF. CDR3 sequence (DNA): TGTGCCAGCAGTTTTCCCGTAGCGGGGGCCTCCCTCGAGCAGTACTTC.

The chain couples TRBV21-1 to TRBJ1-3. TRBV21-1 is flagged as a pseudogene. The CDR3 totals 16 residues. For the CDR3, the DNA is TGTGCCAGCAGCAAAGACATCGGGGACTCTGGAAACACCATATATTTT. Residues: CASSKDIGDSGNTIYF.

The chain recombines TRBV6-5 with TRBJ2-7; weak D call: TRBD2 (5 bases). Germline V gives CDR1 MNHEY, CDR2 SVGAGI. Trimming shortened V by 2 bases and J by 12 bases, and 11 bases separated the two germline ends. The CDR3 has 11 amino acids. The chain's CDR3 is CASSYPGLLYF. DNA of the CDR3: TGTGCCAGCAGTTACCCGGGATTACTGTACTTC.

The chain employs TRBV18 and TRBJ1-2; 10 bases align to TRBD1. Losses at the gene ends were 5 bases for V and 3 bases for J; bases not matched to a gene: 3. The V gene's germline CDR1 is KGHSH and CDR2 LQKENI. The CDR3 runs to 14 residues. CDR3 residues: CASSVGTGDYGYTF. DNA of the CDR3: TGTGCCAGCTCAGTTGGGACAGGGGACTATGGCTACACCTTC. The full variable domain, its missing parts supplied by reference TRBV18 and TRBJ1-2, is NAGVMQNPRHLVRRRGQEARLRCSPMKGHSHVYWYRQLPEEGLKFMVYLQKENIIDESGMPKERFSAEFPKEGPSILRIQQVVRGDSAAYFCASSVGTGDYGYTFGSGTRLTVV.

This chain uses TRBV2 with TRBJ1-5; D ambiguous. The CDR3 is made up of 16 amino acids. V was cut by 7 bases and J by 5 bases, with 21 bases left in between. The germline CDR1 and CDR2 sequences are SNHLY and FYNNEI. CDR3 amino acids: CASTPPSEVPYQPQHF. The DNA for the CDR3 is TGTGCCAGCACCCCCCCCAGCGAGGTTCCCTATCAGCCCCAGCATTTT.

A remark on this clone: The same CDR3 arises from other DNA sequences in this sample as well. The V call is TRBV6-4, the J call TRBJ2-1; 9 bases agree with TRBD2. V lost 0 bases to trimming and J lost 3 bases; unmatched junction nucleotides: 0. This CDR3 has 15 amino acids. The germline CDR1 and CDR2 sequences are MRHNA and SNTAGT. The CDR3 DNA sequence: TGTGCCAGCAGTGACTCTAGCGGGAGCTACAATGAGCAGTTCTTC. Encoded protein: CASSDSSGSYNEQFF.

The V call is TRBV15, the J call TRBJ2-7, with D tentatively TRBD2 (6 bases). Trimming left V 4 bases short and J 4 bases short, with 11 bases between. Looked up from germline, CDR1 is LNHNV and CDR2 is YYDKDF (reference sequence). CDR3 length: 13 residues. CDR3 in amino acids: CATSIGSGYEQYF. CDR3 bases: TGTGCCACCAGCATCGGGAGCGGATACGAGCAGTACTTC.

This clone appeared a few times. The CDR3 DNA is TGTGCCAGCAGCTTAGAAGCTACCGAGACCCAGTACTTC. It is translated as CASSLEATETQYF. The chain links TRBV7-9 to TRBJ2-5; the D is unclear. Trimming pared 1 base from V and 5 bases from J, leaving 8 bases between. The CDR3 covers 13 residues. Germline lookup yields CDR1 SEHNR and CDR2 FQNEAQ (reference sequence). The full variable domain, with the rest looked up from reference TRBV7-9 and TRBJ2-5, is DTGVSQNPRHKITKRGQNVTFRCDPISEHNRLYWYRQTLGQGPEFLTYFQNEAQLEKSRLLSDRFSAERPKGSFSTLEIQRTEQGDSAMYLCASSLEATETQYFGPGTRLLVL.

The chain uses TRBV10-2 and TRBJ2-7; the D gene is possibly TRBD2 (6 bases). With 4 bases removed from V and 1 base from J, the gap between germline ends came to 17 bases. The CDR3 is made up of 16 amino acids. Germline loops: CDR1 WSHSY, CDR2 SAAADI. DNA for the CDR3: TGCGCCAGCAGTGCTATACCCGGGACTTCTTCCTACGAGCAGTACTTC. Translating it yields CASSAIPGTSSYEQYF.

The chain couples TRBV29-1 to TRBJ2-3; the match to TRBD1 covers 10 bases. Trimming cost V 5 bases and J 2 bases; bases outside gene matches: 7. The CDR3 consists of 15 residues. Germline V lookup: CDR1 SQVTM, CDR2 ANQGSEA. The CDR3 nucleotides read TGCAGCGTTAACCGGGACAGGGGCAACACAGATACGCAGTATTTT. It translates to CSVNRDRGNTDTQYF.

The chain links TRBV5-1 to TRBJ2-6, with D tentatively TRBD2 (5 bases). The V end was cut by 4 bases, the J end by 1 base, with 12 bases between. Germline V CDR1 and CDR2: SGHRS, YFSETQ. The CDR3 is 16 amino acids. In DNA, the CDR3 is TGCGCCAGCAGCCTTGCCGGGAAATCTGGGGCCAACGTCCTGACTTTC. It translates to CASSLAGKSGANVLTF.

The chain combines TRBV10-3 with TRBJ1-1; TRBD1 matches at 7 bases. The V gene end was trimmed by 6 bases and the J gene end by 1 base; junction bases not matched to a gene: 2. The CDR3 has 13 amino acids. The germline V gene has CDR1 ENHRY and CDR2 SYGVKD. In DNA, the CDR3 is TGTGCCATCAGCGGGACAGAGAACACTGAAGCTTTCTTT. Protein product: CAISGTENTEAFF.

The chain employs TRBV21-1 and TRBJ2-7; no check of the table's D call, TRBD2, against the DNA was made. TRBV21-1 is tagged as a pseudogene. The CDR3 runs 14 residues. CDR3 coding DNA: TGTGCCAGCACCGGAGCGGGGATCCTCTACGAGCAGTACTTC. This gives the protein CASTGAGILYEQYF.

The CDR3 region is CASRSETGGAAHEQYF. CDR3 coding DNA: TGTGCAAGTCGCTCCGAAACAGGGGGCGCGGCCCACGAGCAGTACTTC. This chain joins TRBV12-2 and TRBJ2-7; the D segment call TRBD1 is taken from the table without a DNA check. TRBV12-2 is noted as a pseudogene. CDR3 length: 16 amino acids.

This chain connects TRBV5-1 to TRBJ2-1, with 7 bases matching TRBD1. The germline CDR1 and CDR2 sequences are SGHRS and YFSETQ. The CDR3 covers 16 residues. After removal of 0 bases from V and 3 bases from J, the junction contained 6 bases not matched to a gene. The CDR3 sequence: CASSLDRGQIYNEQFF. The CDR3 DNA reads TGCGCCAGCAGCTTGGACAGGGGTCAGATCTACAATGAGCAGTTCTTC.